This TCR beta chain stems from a study of blood T cell repertoires in COVID-19. Under the authors' procedure: Reference gene primer amplification gave nucleated cell count estimates. Profiled with immunoSEQ multiplex PCR; TCRdb holds only in-frame clones, not every one. V, J and clone size were drawn from that table, and D and trimming were deduced from the DNA. The sample comprises about 120,000 clones, around 90% of which are singletons, and roughly 3.3% rests with the top ten. Trimming cost V 3 bases and J 0 bases, with 12 bases left between them. Germline V CDR1 and CDR2: SGHTA, FQGNSA. The CDR3 is made up of 16 amino acids.

The chain couples TRBV7-2 to TRBJ1-5, with D possibly being TRBD1 (6 bases). The receptor's source is a woman aged 45 to 65 with acute or convalescent COVID-19. Sequencing used peripheral blood. DNA for the CDR3: TGTGCCAGCAGCTTTGGACAGATGTATAGCAATCAGCCCCAGCATTTT. Residues: CASSFGQMYSNQPQHF.